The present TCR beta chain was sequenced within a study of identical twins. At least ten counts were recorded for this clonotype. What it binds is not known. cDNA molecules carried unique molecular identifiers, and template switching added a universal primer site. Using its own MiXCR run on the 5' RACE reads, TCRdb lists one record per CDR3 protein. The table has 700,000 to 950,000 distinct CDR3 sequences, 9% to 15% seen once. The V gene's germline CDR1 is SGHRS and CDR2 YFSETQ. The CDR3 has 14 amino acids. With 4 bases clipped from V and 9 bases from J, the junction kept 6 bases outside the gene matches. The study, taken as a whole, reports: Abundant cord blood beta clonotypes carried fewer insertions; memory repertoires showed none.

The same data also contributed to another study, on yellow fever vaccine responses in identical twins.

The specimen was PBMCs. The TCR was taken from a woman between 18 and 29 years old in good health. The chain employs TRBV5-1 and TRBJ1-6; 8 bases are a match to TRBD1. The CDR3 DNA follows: TGCGCCAGCAGCCTGACAGGGGAAGGTTCACCCCTCCACTTT. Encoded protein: CASSLTGEGSPLHF.